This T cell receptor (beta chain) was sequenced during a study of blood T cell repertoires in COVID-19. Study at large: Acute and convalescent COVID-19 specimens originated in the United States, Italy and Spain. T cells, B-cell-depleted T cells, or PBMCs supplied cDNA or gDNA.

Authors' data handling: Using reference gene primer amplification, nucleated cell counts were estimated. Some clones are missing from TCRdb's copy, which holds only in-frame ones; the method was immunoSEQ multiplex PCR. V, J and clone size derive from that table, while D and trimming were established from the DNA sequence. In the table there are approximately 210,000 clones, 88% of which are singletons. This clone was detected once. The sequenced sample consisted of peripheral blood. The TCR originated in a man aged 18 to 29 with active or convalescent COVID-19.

As DNA, the CDR3 is TGTGCCAGCAGTTTAATCCCCGGTTCTATCCAATCGACAGATACGCAGTATTTT. Translating gives CASSLIPGSIQSTDTQYF. The rearrangement joins TRBV27 to TRBJ2-3, with D uncertain. V shed 2 bases and J shed 3 bases, with 21 bases lying between them. The CDR3 spans 18 residues. Germline values: CDR1 MNHEY, CDR2 SMNVEV (reference sequence).